Listed here is a single T cell receptor beta chain. This may come from a read error, since a much larger clone is one base off. TCRdb ran MiXCR on the 5' RACE reads and lists one entry per CDR3 protein. The data contain about 61,000 distinct CDR3 sequences, 25% to 30% of them singletons. CDR3 length: 15 residues. Germline CDR1 is MGHRA and CDR2 is YSYEKL. This chain uses TRBV4-1 with TRBJ2-1; tentative D call: TRBD2 (5 bases). Sequenced input: tumor-infiltrating naive CD4+ T cells sorted from the breast tumor. Noted subset: naive CD4+ T cells, CD4+CD45RA+CD25-. The sequence derives from a female donor with breast cancer. CDR3 nucleotides: TGCACCAGCAGCCAAGAGGGTCGTGGGGTTAATGAGCAGTTCTTC. This encodes CTSSQEGRGVNEQFF.